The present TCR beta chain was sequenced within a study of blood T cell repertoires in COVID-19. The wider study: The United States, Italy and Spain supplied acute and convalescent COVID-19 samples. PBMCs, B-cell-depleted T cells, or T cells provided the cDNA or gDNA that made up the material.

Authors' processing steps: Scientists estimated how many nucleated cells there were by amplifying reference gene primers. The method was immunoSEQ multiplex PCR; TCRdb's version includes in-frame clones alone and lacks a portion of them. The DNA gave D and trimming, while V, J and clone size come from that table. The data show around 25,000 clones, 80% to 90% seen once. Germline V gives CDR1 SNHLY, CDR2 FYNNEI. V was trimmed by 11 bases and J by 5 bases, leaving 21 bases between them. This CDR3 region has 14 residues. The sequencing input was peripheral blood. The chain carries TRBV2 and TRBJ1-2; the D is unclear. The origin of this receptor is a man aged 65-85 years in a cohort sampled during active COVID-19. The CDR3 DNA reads TGTGCCTTACCGGCGGAGCGTCGCGGGTATGGCTACACCTTC. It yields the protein CALPAERRGYGYTF.